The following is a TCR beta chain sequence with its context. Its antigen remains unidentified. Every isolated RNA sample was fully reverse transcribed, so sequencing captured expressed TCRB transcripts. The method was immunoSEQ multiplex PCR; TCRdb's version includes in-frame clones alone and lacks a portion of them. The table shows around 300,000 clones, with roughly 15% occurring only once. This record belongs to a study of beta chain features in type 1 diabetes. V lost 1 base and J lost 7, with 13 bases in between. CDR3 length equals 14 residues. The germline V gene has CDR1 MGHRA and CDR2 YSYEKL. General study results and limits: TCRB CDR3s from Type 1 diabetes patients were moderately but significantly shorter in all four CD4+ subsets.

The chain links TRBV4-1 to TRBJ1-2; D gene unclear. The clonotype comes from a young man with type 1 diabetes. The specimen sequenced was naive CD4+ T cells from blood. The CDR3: CASSQVVQRPGYTF. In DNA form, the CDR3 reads TGCGCCAGCAGCCAAGTCGTCCAGAGGCCTGGCTACACCTTC.